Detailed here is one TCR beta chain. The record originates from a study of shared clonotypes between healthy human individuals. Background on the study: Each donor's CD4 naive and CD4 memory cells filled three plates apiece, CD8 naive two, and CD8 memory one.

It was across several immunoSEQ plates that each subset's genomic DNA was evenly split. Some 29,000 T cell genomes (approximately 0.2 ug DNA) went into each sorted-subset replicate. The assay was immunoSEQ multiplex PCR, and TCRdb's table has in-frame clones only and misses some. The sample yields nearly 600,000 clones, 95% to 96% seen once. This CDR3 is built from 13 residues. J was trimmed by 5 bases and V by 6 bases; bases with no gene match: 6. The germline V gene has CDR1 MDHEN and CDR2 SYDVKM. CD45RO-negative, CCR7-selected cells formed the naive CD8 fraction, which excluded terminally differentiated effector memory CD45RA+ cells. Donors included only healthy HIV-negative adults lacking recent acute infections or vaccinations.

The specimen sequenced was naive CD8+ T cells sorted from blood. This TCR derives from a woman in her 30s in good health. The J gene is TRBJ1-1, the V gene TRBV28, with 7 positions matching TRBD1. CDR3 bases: TGTGCCAGCAGGGACAGGCCGAGGACTGAAGCTTTCTTT. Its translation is CASRDRPRTEAFF.